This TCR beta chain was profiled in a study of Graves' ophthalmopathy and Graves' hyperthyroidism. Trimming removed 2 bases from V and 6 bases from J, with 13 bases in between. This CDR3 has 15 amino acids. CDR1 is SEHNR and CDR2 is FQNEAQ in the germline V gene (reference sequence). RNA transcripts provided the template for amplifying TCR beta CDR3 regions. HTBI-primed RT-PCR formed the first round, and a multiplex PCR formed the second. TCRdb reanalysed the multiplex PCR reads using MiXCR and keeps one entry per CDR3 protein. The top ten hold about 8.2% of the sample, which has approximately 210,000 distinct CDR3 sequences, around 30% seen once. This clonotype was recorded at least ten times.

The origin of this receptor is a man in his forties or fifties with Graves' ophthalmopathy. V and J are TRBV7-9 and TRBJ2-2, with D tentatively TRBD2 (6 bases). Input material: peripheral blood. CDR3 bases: TGTGCCAGCAGCTTAAGCTCGGGAGAACCCGGGGAGCTGTTTTTT. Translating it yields CASSLSSGEPGELFF.